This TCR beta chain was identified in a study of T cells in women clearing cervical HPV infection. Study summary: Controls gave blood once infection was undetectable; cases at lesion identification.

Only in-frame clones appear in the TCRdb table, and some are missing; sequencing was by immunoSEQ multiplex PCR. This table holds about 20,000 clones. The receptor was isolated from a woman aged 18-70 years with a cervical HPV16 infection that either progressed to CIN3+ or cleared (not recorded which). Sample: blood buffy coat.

CDR3 DNA (partial): TGTGCCAGCAGTGAAGAAAGGGTCCAGCCC. Residues: CASSEERVQP. In full, the CDR3 reads CASSEERVQPQHF. The genes are TRBV2 and TRBJ1-5, with unresolved D. The sequenced fragment ends 3 residues before the CDR3 boundary, so the rest is inferred from the germline J gene. The CDR3 has 13 residues. V shed 1 base and J shed 7 bases, with 8 bases lying between them. CDR1 SNHLY and CDR2 FYNNEI come from the germline V gene.